Listed below are T cell receptor beta chains from one sample, sequenced in a study of cytomegalovirus exposure and HLA in healthy donors. Sequencing used immunoSEQ multiplex PCR; TCRdb keeps in-frame clones, though not all of them. This sample has roughly 100,000 clones, with around 79% found just once. Sequenced input: PBMCs. The receptors originated from a man aged 60 to 75 in good health and CMV-seropositive. The CDR3 runs from the conserved cysteine through the conserved F or W. Fields, in order: J gene, CDR3 length, V gene, D gene, clone size, CDR3 protein, CDR3 DNA. D genes are given only for firm matches. Part of the rows lack a size; the others show once, few, many or a class for expanded clones.

J gene: TRBJ1-5; CDR3 length: 21; V gene: TRBV18; D gene: TRBD1; clone size: NA; CDR3 protein: CASSPRGTGTWVLNSNQPQHF; CDR3 DNA: TGTGCCAGCTCACCGAGGGGGACAGGGACGTGGGTGTTAAATAGCAATCAGCCCCAGCATTTT
J gene: TRBJ1-2; CDR3 length: 13; V gene: TRBV30; D gene: NA; clone size: NA; CDR3 protein: CAWTPGGISGYTF; CDR3 DNA: TGTGCCTGGACCCCCGGGGGAATCAGTGGCTACACCTTC
J gene: TRBJ1-1; CDR3 length: 14; V gene: TRBV9; D gene: NA; clone size: NA; CDR3 protein: CASSVGLQDTEAFF; CDR3 DNA: TGTGCCAGCAGCGTAGGATTACAGGACACTGAAGCTTTCTTT
J gene: TRBJ2-6; CDR3 length: 16; V gene: TRBV5-4; D gene: TRBD1; clone size: NA; CDR3 protein: CASSQTGVAGANVLTF; CDR3 DNA: TGTGCCAGCAGCCAGACAGGGGTCGCTGGGGCCAACGTCCTGACTTTC
J gene: TRBJ2-7; CDR3 length: 12; V gene: TRBV5-1; D gene: NA; clone size: NA; CDR3 protein: CASSFPGVEQYF; CDR3 DNA: TGCGCCAGCAGCTTTCCAGGGGTCGAGCAGTACTTC
J gene: TRBJ2-1; CDR3 length: 16; V gene: TRBV14; D gene: TRBD2; clone size: NA; CDR3 protein: CASSQVGGGSYNEQFF; CDR3 DNA: TGTGCCAGCAGCCAAGTTGGGGGGGGGTCCTACAATGAGCAGTTCTTC
J gene: TRBJ2-7; CDR3 length: 12; V gene: TRBV18; D gene: NA; clone size: once; CDR3 protein: CASSPPGGEQYF; CDR3 DNA: TGTGCCAGCTCACCACCCGGAGGCGAGCAGTACTTC
J gene: TRBJ2-7; CDR3 length: 11; V gene: TRBV10-1; D gene: NA; clone size: NA; CDR3 protein: CASISGNEQYF; CDR3 DNA: TGCGCCAGCATCTCAGGGAACGAGCAGTACTTC
J gene: TRBJ1-1; CDR3 length: 16; V gene: TRBV9; D gene: TRBD1; clone size: few; CDR3 protein: CASSVAGGAVGSGAFF; CDR3 DNA: TGTGCCAGCAGCGTCGCAGGGGGCGCAGTGGGATCGGGGGCTTTCTTT
J gene: TRBJ1-2; CDR3 length: 14; V gene: TRBV19; D gene: TRBD1; clone size: NA; CDR3 protein: CASSTQQGARGYTF; CDR3 DNA: TGTGCCAGTAGTACTCAACAGGGGGCGAGAGGCTACACCTTC
J gene: TRBJ1-2; CDR3 length: 12; V gene: TRBV6-1; D gene: TRBD1; clone size: once; CDR3 protein: CASRRTGSGYTF; CDR3 DNA: TGTGCCAGCAGGCGGACAGGGAGCGGCTACACCTTC
J gene: TRBJ2-5; CDR3 length: 15; V gene: TRBV5-1; D gene: TRBD1; clone size: NA; CDR3 protein: CASSKDGDSQETQYF; CDR3 DNA: TGCGCCAGCAGCAAAGACGGGGACAGCCAAGAGACCCAGTACTTC
J gene: TRBJ2-1; CDR3 length: 15; V gene: TRBV5-1; D gene: TRBD2; clone size: NA; CDR3 protein: CASSSLAGVGDEQFF; CDR3 DNA: TGCGCCAGCAGCTCACTAGCGGGGGTGGGAGATGAGCAGTTCTTC
J gene: TRBJ2-1; CDR3 length: 14; V gene: TRBV7-3; D gene: NA; clone size: NA; CDR3 protein: CASSQSGSYNEQFF; CDR3 DNA: TGTGCCAGCAGCCAAAGCGGCTCCTACAATGAGCAGTTCTTC
J gene: TRBJ2-1; CDR3 length: 19; V gene: TRBV13; D gene: TRBD2; clone size: NA; CDR3 protein: CASSLEALAGLSSYNEQFF; CDR3 DNA: TGTGCCAGCAGCTTAGAAGCGCTAGCGGGACTAAGCTCCTACAATGAGCAGTTCTTC
J gene: TRBJ1-1; CDR3 length: 14; V gene: TRBV5-1; D gene: NA; clone size: NA; CDR3 protein: CASSLVMGGTEAFF; CDR3 DNA: TGCGCCAGCAGCTTGGTGATGGGCGGGACTGAAGCTTTCTTT
J gene: TRBJ2-1; CDR3 length: 14; V gene: TRBV4-2; D gene: TRBD2; clone size: once; CDR3 protein: CASRDGTTYNEQFF; CDR3 DNA: TGTGCCAGCAGAGACGGGACTACTTACAATGAGCAGTTCTTC
J gene: TRBJ2-7; CDR3 length: 16; V gene: TRBV23-1; D gene: TRBD1; clone size: NA; CDR3 protein: CASSQPGQGVTYEQYF; CDR3 DNA: TGCGCCAGCAGTCAACCGGGACAGGGAGTAACCTACGAGCAGTACTTC
J gene: TRBJ2-2; CDR3 length: 15; V gene: TRBV19; D gene: TRBD1; clone size: NA; CDR3 protein: CASSKTGKNTGELFF; CDR3 DNA: TGTGCCAGTAGTAAGACAGGGAAAAACACCGGGGAGCTGTTTTTT
J gene: TRBJ2-7; CDR3 length: 16; V gene: TRBV5-4; D gene: TRBD1; clone size: NA; CDR3 protein: CASSSPGQGLGYEQYF; CDR3 DNA: TGTGCCAGCAGCTCCCCAGGACAGGGTTTAGGCTACGAGCAGTACTTC
J gene: TRBJ2-3; CDR3 length: 14; V gene: TRBV4-3; D gene: NA; clone size: NA; CDR3 protein: CASSQEQFTDTQYF; CDR3 DNA: TGCGCCAGCAGCCAAGAACAGTTCACAGATACGCAGTATTTT
J gene: TRBJ2-7; CDR3 length: 18; V gene: TRBV7-9; D gene: TRBD1; clone size: NA; CDR3 protein: CASSLGSHRGRPTYEQYF; CDR3 DNA: TGTGCCAGCAGCTTAGGGTCCCACAGGGGGCGCCCGACCTACGAGCAGTACTTC
J gene: TRBJ2-5; CDR3 length: 13; V gene: TRBV19; D gene: NA; clone size: NA; CDR3 protein: CASSPDTEETQYF; CDR3 DNA: TGTGCCAGTAGTCCGGACACCGAAGAGACCCAGTACTTC
J gene: TRBJ2-3; CDR3 length: 14; V gene: TRBV18; D gene: NA; clone size: NA; CDR3 protein: CASSPGPSGDTQYF; CDR3 DNA: TGTGCCAGCTCCCCCGGCCCTTCAGGGGATACGCAGTATTTT
J gene: TRBJ1-3; CDR3 length: 13; V gene: TRBV7-2; D gene: NA; clone size: NA; CDR3 protein: CASGATSGNTIYF; CDR3 DNA: TGTGCCAGCGGGGCCACTTCTGGAAACACCATATATTTT
J gene: TRBJ2-3; CDR3 length: 16; V gene: TRBV2; D gene: TRBD2; clone size: NA; CDR3 protein: CASSEVAGGGGDTQYF; CDR3 DNA: TGTGCCAGCAGTGAAGTAGCGGGGGGCGGCGGGGATACGCAGTATTTT
J gene: TRBJ2-2; CDR3 length: 16; V gene: TRBV4-2; D gene: TRBD2; clone size: NA; CDR3 protein: CASSQPTSGTTGELFF; CDR3 DNA: TGTGCCAGCAGCCAGCCAACTAGCGGGACCACCGGGGAGCTGTTTTTT
J gene: TRBJ2-1; CDR3 length: 13; V gene: TRBV14; D gene: TRBD1; clone size: NA; CDR3 protein: CASSRFDRDVQFF; CDR3 DNA: TGTGCCAGCAGCCGATTTGACAGGGACGTCCAGTTCTTC
J gene: TRBJ1-6; CDR3 length: 12; V gene: TRBV6-5; D gene: NA; clone size: NA; CDR3 protein: CASSYSQSPLHF; CDR3 DNA: TGTGCCAGCAGTTACTCTCAGTCACCCCTCCACTTT
J gene: TRBJ1-6; CDR3 length: 14; V gene: TRBV5-1; D gene: NA; clone size: NA; CDR3 protein: CASSLITGNSPLHF; CDR3 DNA: TGCGCCAGCAGCTTGATAACAGGGAATTCACCCCTCCACTTT
J gene: TRBJ1-2; CDR3 length: 14; V gene: TRBV7-3; D gene: TRBD1; clone size: NA; CDR3 protein: CASSLGTGGYGYTF; CDR3 DNA: TGTGCCAGCAGCTTAGGCACAGGGGGATATGGCTACACCTTC
J gene: TRBJ2-2; CDR3 length: 17; V gene: TRBV19; D gene: TRBD1; clone size: NA; CDR3 protein: CASSIGPRDRDRGELFF; CDR3 DNA: TGTGCCAGTAGTATAGGCCCTCGGGACAGGGATCGCGGGGAGCTGTTTTTT
J gene: TRBJ1-4; CDR3 length: 15; V gene: TRBV4-1; D gene: TRBD1; clone size: NA; CDR3 protein: CASSQTGTGNEKLFF; CDR3 DNA: TGCGCCAGCAGCCAGACCGGGACAGGGAATGAAAAACTGTTTTTT
J gene: TRBJ1-2; CDR3 length: 16; V gene: TRBV27; D gene: TRBD1; clone size: NA; CDR3 protein: CASSYLRTGGGYGYTF; CDR3 DNA: TGTGCCAGCAGTTACCTCCGGACAGGGGGAGGCTATGGCTACACCTTC
J gene: TRBJ2-4; CDR3 length: 18; V gene: TRBV7-6; D gene: TRBD2; clone size: NA; CDR3 protein: CASSLNMNSGEAKNIQYF; CDR3 DNA: TGTGCCAGCAGCCTAAATATGAACAGCGGGGAAGCCAAAAACATTCAGTACTTC
J gene: TRBJ2-3; CDR3 length: 16; V gene: TRBV5-8; D gene: NA; clone size: NA; CDR3 protein: CASSLEAGSSTDTQYF; CDR3 DNA: TGTGCCAGCAGCTTGGAGGCGGGTTCTAGCACAGATACGCAGTATTTT
J gene: TRBJ2-2; CDR3 length: 16; V gene: TRBV13; D gene: NA; clone size: NA; CDR3 protein: CASSLEEGSGTGELFF; CDR3 DNA: TGTGCCAGCAGCTTAGAAGAGGGTAGCGGCACCGGGGAGCTGTTTTTT